This TCR beta chain was sequenced during a study of blood T cell repertoires in COVID-19. Across the study: COVID-19 samples, acute and convalescent, were from the United States, Italy and Spain. T cells, B-cell-depleted T cells, or PBMCs provided the cDNA or gDNA that served as material.

One Seattle source followed patients from active infection through their disease course. The V and J ends lost 3 bases and 0 bases respectively, with 21 bases between them. Germline V gene lookup returns CDR1 MGHRA and CDR2 YSYEKL. CDR3 length: 20 residues. In the source study's methods: How many nucleated cells were present was estimated from reference gene primer amplification. Using immunoSEQ multiplex PCR, the repertoire was profiled, and TCRdb retains in-frame clones only, with some absent. V and J calls and clone size are given by that table; D and trimming were obtained from the DNA. The data show roughly 500,000 clones, roughly 89% seen once.

V is TRBV4-1 and J is TRBJ2-6; the D is unclear. Sequencing used peripheral blood. The receptor was isolated from a man between 18 and 29 years old with COVID-19, enrolled during active disease. CDR3 amino acids: CASSQAAAVPLFSGANVLTF. The CDR3 DNA reads as TGCGCCAGCAGCCAGGCTGCGGCAGTTCCACTATTCTCTGGGGCCAACGTCCTGACTTTC.